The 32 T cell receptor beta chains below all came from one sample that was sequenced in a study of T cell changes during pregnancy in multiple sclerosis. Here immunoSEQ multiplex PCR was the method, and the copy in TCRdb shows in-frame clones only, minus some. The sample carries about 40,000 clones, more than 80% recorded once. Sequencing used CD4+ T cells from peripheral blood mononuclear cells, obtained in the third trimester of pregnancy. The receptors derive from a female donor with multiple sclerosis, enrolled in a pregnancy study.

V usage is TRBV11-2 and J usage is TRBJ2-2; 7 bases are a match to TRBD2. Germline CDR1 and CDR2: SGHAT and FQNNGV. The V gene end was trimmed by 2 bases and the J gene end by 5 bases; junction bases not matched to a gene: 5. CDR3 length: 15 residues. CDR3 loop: CASSLMTSRTGELFF. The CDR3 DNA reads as TGTGCCAGCAGCTTAATGACTAGCCGGACCGGGGAGCTGTTTTTT.

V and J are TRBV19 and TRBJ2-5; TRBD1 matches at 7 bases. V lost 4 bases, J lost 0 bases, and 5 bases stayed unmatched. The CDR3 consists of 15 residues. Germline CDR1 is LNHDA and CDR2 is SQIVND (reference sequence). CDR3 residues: CASSTGQTYQETQYF. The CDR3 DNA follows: TGTGCCAGTAGTACGGGACAGACGTACCAAGAGACCCAGTACTTC.

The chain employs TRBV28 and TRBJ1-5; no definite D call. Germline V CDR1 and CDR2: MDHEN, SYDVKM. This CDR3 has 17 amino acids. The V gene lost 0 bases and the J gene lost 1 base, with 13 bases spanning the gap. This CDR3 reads CASSLWRQTVSNQPQHF. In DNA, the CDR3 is TGTGCCAGCAGTTTATGGCGGCAGACCGTGAGCAATCAGCCCCAGCATTTT.

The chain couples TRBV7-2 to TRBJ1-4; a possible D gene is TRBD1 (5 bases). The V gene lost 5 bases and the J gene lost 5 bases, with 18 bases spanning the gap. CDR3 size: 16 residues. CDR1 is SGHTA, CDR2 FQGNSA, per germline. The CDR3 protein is CASSPARREGNEKLFF. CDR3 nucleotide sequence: TGTGCCAGCAGCCCAGCCCGACGGGAGGGGAATGAAAAACTGTTTTTT. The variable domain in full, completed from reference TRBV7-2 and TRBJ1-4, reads GAGVSQSPSNKVTEKGKDVELRCDPISGHTALYWYRQSLGQGLEFLIYFQGNSAPDKSGLPSDRFSAERTGGSVSTLTIQRTQQEDSAVYLCASSPARREGNEKLFFGSGTQLSVL.

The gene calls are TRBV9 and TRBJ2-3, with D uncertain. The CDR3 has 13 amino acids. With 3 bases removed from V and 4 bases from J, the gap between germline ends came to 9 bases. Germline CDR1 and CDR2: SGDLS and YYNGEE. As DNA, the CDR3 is TGTGCCAGCAGCGCGAGAATATCAGATACGCAGTATTTT. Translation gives CASSARISDTQYF.

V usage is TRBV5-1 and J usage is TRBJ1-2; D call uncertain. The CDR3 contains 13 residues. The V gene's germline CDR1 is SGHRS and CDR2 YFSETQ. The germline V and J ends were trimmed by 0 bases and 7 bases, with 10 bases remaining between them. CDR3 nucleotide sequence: TGCGCCAGCAGCTTGGGGTATGGAGGTGGCTACACCTTC. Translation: CASSLGYGGGYTF. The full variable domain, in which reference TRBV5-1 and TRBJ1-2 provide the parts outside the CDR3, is KAGVTQTPRYLIKTRGQQVTLSCSPISGHRSVSWYQQTPGQGLQFLFEYFSETQRNKGNFPGRFSGRQFSNSRSEMNVSTLELGDSALYLCASSLGYGGGYTFGSGTRLTVV.

The CDR3 DNA reads TGTGCCAGCTCACGCATGGGACACGAAATCAATCAGCCCCAGCATTTT. Its translation: CASSRMGHEINQPQHF. The chain uses TRBV18 and TRBJ1-5, with a possible D match to TRBD1 (6 bases). Trimming left V 4 bases short and J 3 bases short, with 16 bases between. Looked up from germline, CDR1 is KGHSH and CDR2 is LQKENI. CDR3 length equals 16 residues. The complete variable domain, with remaining parts taken from reference TRBV18 and TRBJ1-5, reads NAGVMQNPRHLVRRRGQEARLRCSPMKGHSHVYWYRQLPEEGLKFMVYLQKENIIDESGMPKERFSAEFPKEGPSILRIQQVVRGDSAAYFCASSRMGHEINQPQHFGDGTRLSIL.

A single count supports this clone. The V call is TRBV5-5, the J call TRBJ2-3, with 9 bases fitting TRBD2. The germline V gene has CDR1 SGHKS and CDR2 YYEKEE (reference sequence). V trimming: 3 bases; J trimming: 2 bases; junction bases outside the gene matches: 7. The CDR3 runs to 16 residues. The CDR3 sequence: CASSSTSGLLTDTQYF. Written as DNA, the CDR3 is TGTGCCAGCAGCTCGACTAGCGGATTACTCACAGATACGCAGTATTTT. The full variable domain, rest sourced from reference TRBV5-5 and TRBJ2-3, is DAGVTQSPTHLIKTRGQQVTLRCSPISGHKSVSWYQQVLGQGPQFIFQYYEKEERGRGNFPDRFSARQFPNYSSELNVNALLLGDSALYLCASSSTSGLLTDTQYFGPGTRLTVL.

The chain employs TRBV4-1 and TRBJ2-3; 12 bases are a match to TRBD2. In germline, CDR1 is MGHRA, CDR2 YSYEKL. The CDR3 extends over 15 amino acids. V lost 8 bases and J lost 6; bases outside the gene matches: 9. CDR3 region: CASGLAGGGRDTQYF. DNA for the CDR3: TGCGCCAGCGGGCTAGCGGGAGGGGGAAGGGATACGCAGTATTTT.

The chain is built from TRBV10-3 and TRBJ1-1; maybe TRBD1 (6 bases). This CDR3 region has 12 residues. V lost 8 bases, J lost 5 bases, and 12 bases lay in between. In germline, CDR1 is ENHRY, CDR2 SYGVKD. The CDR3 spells CAIAQGGTEAFF. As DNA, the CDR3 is TGTGCCATCGCACAGGGTGGAACTGAAGCTTTCTTT.

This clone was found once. The CDR3 DNA is TGTGCCAGCAGTTACCGGACAGGGGGCGGGAGTGAAAAACTGTTTTTT. Translation: CASSYRTGGGSEKLFF. The chain carries TRBV6-6 and TRBJ1-4; TRBD1 matches at 11 bases. J was trimmed by 7 bases and V by 2 bases; bases with no gene match: 6. This CDR3 spans 16 amino acids. Germline values: CDR1 MNHNY, CDR2 SVGAGI (reference sequence).

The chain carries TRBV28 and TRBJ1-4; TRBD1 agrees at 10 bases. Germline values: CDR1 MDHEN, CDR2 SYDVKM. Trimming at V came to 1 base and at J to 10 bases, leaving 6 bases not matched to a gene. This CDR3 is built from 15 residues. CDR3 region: CASSLSGQGMGKLFF. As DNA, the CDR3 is TGTGCCAGCAGTTTATCGGGACAGGGGATGGGAAAACTGTTTTTT.

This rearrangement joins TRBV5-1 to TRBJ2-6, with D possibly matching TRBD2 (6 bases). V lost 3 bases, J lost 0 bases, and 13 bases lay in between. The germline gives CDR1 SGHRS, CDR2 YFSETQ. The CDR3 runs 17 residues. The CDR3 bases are TGCGCCAGCAGCTCCCACGGGGGTGGCTCTGGGGCCAACGTCCTGACTTTC. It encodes CASSSHGGGSGANVLTF. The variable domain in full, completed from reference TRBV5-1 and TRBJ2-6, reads KAGVTQTPRYLIKTRGQQVTLSCSPISGHRSVSWYQQTPGQGLQFLFEYFSETQRNKGNFPGRFSGRQFSNSRSEMNVSTLELGDSALYLCASSSHGGGSGANVLTFGAGSRLTVL.

The CDR3 nucleotides are TGCGCCAGCAGCTTAGACAGGGGGATCACTGAAGCTTTCTTT. Translated: CASSLDRGITEAFF. The V call is TRBV5-1, the J call TRBJ1-1; 9 nucleotides align to TRBD1. CDR1 is SGHRS and CDR2 is YFSETQ in the germline V gene. V lost 2 bases to trimming and J lost 4 bases; unmatched junction nucleotides: 3. The CDR3 contains 14 residues.

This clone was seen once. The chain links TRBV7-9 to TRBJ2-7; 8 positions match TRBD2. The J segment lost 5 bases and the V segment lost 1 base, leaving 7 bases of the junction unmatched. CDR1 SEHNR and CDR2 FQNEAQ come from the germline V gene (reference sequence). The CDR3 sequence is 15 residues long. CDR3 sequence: CASSLESGRAHEQYF. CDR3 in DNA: TGTGCCAGCAGCTTAGAAAGCGGGAGAGCACACGAGCAGTACTTC.

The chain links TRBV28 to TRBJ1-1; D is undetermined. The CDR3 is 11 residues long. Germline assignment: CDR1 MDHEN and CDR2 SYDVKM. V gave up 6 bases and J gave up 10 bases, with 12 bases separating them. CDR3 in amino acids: CASSSPRGAFF. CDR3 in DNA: TGTGCCAGCAGCTCCCCCCGGGGAGCTTTCTTT. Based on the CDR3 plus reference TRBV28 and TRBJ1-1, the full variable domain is DVKVTQSSRYLVKRTGEKVFLECVQDMDHENMFWYRQDPGLGLRLIYFSYDVKMKEKGDIPEGYSVSREKKERFSLILESASTNQTSMYLCASSSPRGAFFGQGTRLTVV.

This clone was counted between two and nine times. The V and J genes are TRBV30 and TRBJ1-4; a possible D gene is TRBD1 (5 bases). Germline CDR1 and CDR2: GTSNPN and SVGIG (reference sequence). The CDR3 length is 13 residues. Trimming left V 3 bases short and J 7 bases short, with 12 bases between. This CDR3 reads CAWSRDSGEKLFF. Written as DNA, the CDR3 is TGTGCCTGGAGCCGGGACTCGGGTGAAAAACTGTTTTTT.

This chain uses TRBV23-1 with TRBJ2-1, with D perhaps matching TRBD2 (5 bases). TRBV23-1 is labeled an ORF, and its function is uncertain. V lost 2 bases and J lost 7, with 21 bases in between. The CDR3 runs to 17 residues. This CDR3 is CASSQAGLGEGANEQFF. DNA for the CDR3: TGCGCCAGCAGTCAAGCAGGCCTCGGGGAAGGTGCGAATGAGCAGTTCTTC.

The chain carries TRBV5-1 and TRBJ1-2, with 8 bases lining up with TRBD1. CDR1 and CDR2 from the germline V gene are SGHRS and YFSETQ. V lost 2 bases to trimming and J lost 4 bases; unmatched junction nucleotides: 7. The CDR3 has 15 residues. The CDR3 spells CASSLGAGQVYGYTF. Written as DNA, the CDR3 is TGCGCCAGCAGCTTAGGCGCGGGACAGGTCTATGGCTACACCTTC.

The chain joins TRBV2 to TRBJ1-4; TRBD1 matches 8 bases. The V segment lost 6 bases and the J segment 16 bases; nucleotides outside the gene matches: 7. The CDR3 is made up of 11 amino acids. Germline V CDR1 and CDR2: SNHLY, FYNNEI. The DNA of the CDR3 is TGTGCCAGCAGCCCGGACAGGGAACCGTTTTTT. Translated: CASSPDREPFF.

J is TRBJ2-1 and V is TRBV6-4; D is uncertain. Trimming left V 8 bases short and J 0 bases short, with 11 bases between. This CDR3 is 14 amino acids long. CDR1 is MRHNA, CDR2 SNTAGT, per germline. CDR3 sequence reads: CASRIGSSYNEQFF. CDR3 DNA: TGTGCCAGCCGAATCGGGTCCTCCTACAATGAGCAGTTCTTC.

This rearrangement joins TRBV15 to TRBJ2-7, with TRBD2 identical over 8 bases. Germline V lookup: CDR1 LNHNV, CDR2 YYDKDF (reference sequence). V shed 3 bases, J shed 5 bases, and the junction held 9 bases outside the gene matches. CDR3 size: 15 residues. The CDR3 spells CATSRRSGSGDEQYF. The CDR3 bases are TGTGCCACCAGCAGGAGGAGCGGGAGTGGAGACGAGCAGTACTTC.

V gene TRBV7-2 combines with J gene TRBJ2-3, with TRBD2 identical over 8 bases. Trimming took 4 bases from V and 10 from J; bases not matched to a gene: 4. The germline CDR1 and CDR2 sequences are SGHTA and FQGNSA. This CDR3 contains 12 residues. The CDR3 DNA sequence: TGTGCCAGCAGCTCGACTAGCGTTGCGCAGTATTTT. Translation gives CASSSTSVAQYF.

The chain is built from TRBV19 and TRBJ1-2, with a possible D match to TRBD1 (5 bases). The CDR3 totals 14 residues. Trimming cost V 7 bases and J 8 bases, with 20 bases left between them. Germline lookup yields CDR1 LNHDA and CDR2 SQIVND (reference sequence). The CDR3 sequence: CASTTFDPGKGYTF. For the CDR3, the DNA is TGTGCCAGTACGACGTTCGACCCAGGGAAGGGCTACACCTTC.

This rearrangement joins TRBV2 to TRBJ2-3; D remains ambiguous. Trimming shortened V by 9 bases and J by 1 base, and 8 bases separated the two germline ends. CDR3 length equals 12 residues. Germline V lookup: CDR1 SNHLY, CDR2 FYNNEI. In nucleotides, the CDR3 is TGTGCCAGTCGCCAGGGCACAGATACGCAGTATTTT. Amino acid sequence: CASRQGTDTQYF.

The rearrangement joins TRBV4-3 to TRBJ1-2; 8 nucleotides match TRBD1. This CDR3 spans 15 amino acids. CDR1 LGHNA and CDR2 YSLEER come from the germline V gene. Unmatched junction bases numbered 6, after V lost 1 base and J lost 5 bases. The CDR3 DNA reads TGCGCCAGCAGCCAAGCTAGACAGGGGACGTATGGCTACACCTTC. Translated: CASSQARQGTYGYTF.

The CDR3 sequence is CASSRTTGGKDTIYF. The DNA of the CDR3 is TGTGCCAGCAGCCGAACAACAGGGGGTAAAGACACCATATATTTT. This chain joins TRBV5-6 and TRBJ1-3, with 8 bases aligning to TRBD1. The length of the CDR3 is 15 residues. Germline V gene data show CDR1 as SGHDT and CDR2 as YYEEEE. Germline trimming cut 4 bases from V and 8 bases from J; bases unmatched to any gene: 11.

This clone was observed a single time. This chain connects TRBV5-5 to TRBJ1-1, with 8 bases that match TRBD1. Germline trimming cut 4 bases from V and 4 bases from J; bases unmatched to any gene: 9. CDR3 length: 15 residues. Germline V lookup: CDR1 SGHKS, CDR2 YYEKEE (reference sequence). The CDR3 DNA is TGTGCCAGCAGCGGTTCGAGACAGGGGCGCACTGAAGCTTTCTTT. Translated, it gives CASSGSRQGRTEAFF.

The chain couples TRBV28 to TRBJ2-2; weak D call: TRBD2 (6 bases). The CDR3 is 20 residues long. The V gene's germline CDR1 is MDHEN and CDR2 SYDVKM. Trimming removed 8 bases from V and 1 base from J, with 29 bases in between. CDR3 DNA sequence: TGTGCCAGCCGTAGGCGGGGAACCCTCCCCCGATCCCAGAACACCGGGGAGCTGTTTTTT. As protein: CASRRRGTLPRSQNTGELFF.

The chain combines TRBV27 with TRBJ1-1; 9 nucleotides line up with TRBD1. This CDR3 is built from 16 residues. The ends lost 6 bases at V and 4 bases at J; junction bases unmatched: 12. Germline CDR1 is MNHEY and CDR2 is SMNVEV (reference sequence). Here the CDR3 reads CASRPGQGGLGTEAFF. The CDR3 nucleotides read TGTGCCAGCAGACCGGGACAGGGAGGTTTGGGCACTGAAGCTTTCTTT.

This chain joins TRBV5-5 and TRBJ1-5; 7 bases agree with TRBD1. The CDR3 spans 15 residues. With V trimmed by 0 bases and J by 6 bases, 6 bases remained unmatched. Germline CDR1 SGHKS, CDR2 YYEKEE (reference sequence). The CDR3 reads CASSLDRGLRQPQHF. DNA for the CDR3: TGTGCCAGCAGCTTGGACAGGGGTCTGCGTCAGCCCCAGCATTTT.

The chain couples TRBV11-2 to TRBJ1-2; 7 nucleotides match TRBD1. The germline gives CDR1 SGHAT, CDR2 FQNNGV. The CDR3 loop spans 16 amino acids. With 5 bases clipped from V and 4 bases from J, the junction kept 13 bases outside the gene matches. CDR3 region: CASSPSNQDRSYGYTF. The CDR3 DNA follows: TGTGCCAGCAGCCCTAGCAATCAGGACAGGAGCTATGGCTACACCTTC.